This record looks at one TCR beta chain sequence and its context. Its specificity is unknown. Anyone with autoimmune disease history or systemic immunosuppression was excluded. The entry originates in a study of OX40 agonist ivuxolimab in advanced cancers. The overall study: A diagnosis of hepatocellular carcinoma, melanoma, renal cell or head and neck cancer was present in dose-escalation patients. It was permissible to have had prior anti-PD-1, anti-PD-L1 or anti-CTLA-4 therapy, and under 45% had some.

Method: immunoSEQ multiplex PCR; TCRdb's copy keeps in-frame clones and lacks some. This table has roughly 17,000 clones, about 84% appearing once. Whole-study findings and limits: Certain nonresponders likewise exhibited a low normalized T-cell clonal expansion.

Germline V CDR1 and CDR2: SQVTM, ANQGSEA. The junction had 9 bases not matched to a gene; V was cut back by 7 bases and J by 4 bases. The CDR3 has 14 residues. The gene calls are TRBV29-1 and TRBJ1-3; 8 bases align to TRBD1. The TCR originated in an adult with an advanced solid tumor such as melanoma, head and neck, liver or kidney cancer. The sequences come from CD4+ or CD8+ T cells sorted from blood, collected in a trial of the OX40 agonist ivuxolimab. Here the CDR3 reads CSALPGGRGNTIYF. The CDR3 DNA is TGCAGCGCATTACCAGGGGGCCGCGGAAACACCATATATTTT.